What follows are 11 T cell receptor beta chains derived from one specimen sequenced in a study of blood T cell repertoires in COVID-19. The data were produced by immunoSEQ multiplex PCR, yet TCRdb's version contains in-frame clones alone and is incomplete. The sample yields approximately 440,000 clones, roughly 87% seen once. The sample taken for sequencing was PBMCs or T cells enriched from blood (not recorded which). These receptors were collected from a man aged 18 to 29 who had recovered from COVID-19.

The chain has TRBV7-9 and TRBJ1-1; no clear D. The germline V and J ends were trimmed by 2 bases and 2 bases, with 9 bases remaining between them. This CDR3 is built from 14 residues. Germline assignment: CDR1 SEHNR and CDR2 FQNEAQ (reference sequence). The CDR3 loop reads CASSLQVGNTEAFF. In DNA, the CDR3 is TGTGCCAGCAGCTTACAGGTCGGAAACACTGAAGCTTTCTTT.

The rearrangement uses TRBV27 and TRBJ1-1; 10 nucleotides match TRBD1. From germline, CDR1 is MNHEY and CDR2 SMNVEV (reference sequence). J lost 4 bases, V lost 7 bases, and 9 bases had no gene match. The CDR3 contains 15 residues. DNA of the CDR3: TGTGCCAGCAACCCTCTGACAGGGGGCCTCACTGAAGCTTTCTTT. Its protein product is CASNPLTGGLTEAFF.

The chain combines TRBV10-2 with TRBJ1-2; 9 bases match TRBD1. V lost 3 bases and J lost 4; bases outside the gene matches: 3. From germline, CDR1 is WSHSY and CDR2 SAAADI. This CDR3 contains 14 residues. CDR3 sequence reads: CASSELDRGYGYTF. Here the CDR3 DNA reads TGCGCCAGCAGTGAACTGGACAGGGGCTATGGCTACACCTTC.

The chain uses TRBV29-1 and TRBJ1-2; no clear D gene. Per germline, CDR1 SQVTM and CDR2 ANQGSEA. The ends were cut back, 3 bases at V and 6 bases at J, with 17 bases in the middle. CDR3 length equals 14 residues. Here the CDR3 DNA reads TGCAGCGTTGATAGGCAGGCGGGGTCGGATGGCTACACCTTC. It is translated as CSVDRQAGSDGYTF.

This chain links TRBV5-1 with TRBJ2-7; 9 nucleotides line up with TRBD1. V shed 6 bases and J 1 base; nucleotides not matched to a gene: 5. CDR1 is SGHRS, CDR2 YFSETQ, per germline. This CDR3 region has 14 residues. The CDR3 sequence is CASNSGTGSYEQYF. For the CDR3, the DNA is TGCGCCAGCAACTCGGGGACAGGGTCCTACGAGCAGTACTTC. The full variable domain, completed using reference TRBV5-1 and TRBJ2-7, is KAGVTQTPRYLIKTRGQQVTLSCSPISGHRSVSWYQQTPGQGLQFLFEYFSETQRNKGNFPGRFSGRQFSNSRSEMNVSTLELGDSALYLCASNSGTGSYEQYFGPGTRLTVT.

The chain joins TRBV3-1 (or the pseudogene TRBV3-2) to TRBJ2-6; 7 nucleotides align to TRBD2. The V gene end was trimmed by 1 base and the J gene end by 0 bases; junction bases not matched to a gene: 3. The CDR3 runs to 17 residues. The germline V gene encodes CDR1 LGHDT and CDR2 YNNKEL (reference sequence). The CDR3 spells CASSQAGGTSGANVLTF. The CDR3 DNA is TGTGCCAGCAGCCAAGCGGGGGGAACCTCTGGGGCCAACGTCCTGACTTTC.

The CDR3, as DNA: TGTGCCAGCTCACCAGGGACAGGGGGCTCTGGCTACACCTTC. Translated: CASSPGTGGSGYTF. This chain links TRBV18 with TRBJ1-2; 12 bases are shared with TRBD1. Germline V CDR1 and CDR2: KGHSH, LQKENI. After removal of 2 bases from V and 7 bases from J, the junction contained 2 bases not matched to a gene. CDR3 size: 14 residues.

The gene calls are TRBV14 and TRBJ1-2, with D tentatively TRBD1 (6 bases). The CDR3 runs 13 residues. The germline V and J ends were trimmed by 4 bases and 4 bases, with 10 bases remaining between them. Germline V CDR1 and CDR2: SGHDN, FVKESK. The CDR3 DNA is TGTGCCAGCAGCCCCACAGGGCCCTATGGCTACACCTTC. This encodes CASSPTGPYGYTF.

The chain joins TRBV12-3 or TRBV12-4 to TRBJ1-1, with 7 positions matching TRBD1. The trim removed 6 bases at V and 6 bases at J, leaving 4 bases unmatched. This CDR3 has 12 residues. CDR3 DNA: TGTGCCAGCAGGACAGGGACGTCTGAAGCTTTCTTT. Encoded protein: CASRTGTSEAFF.

The V gene is TRBV15, the J gene TRBJ1-5; D is undetermined. The germline V and J ends were trimmed by 0 bases and 0 bases, with 6 bases remaining between them. The CDR3 runs to 15 residues. Germline lookup yields CDR1 LNHNV and CDR2 YYDKDF (reference sequence). CDR3 in amino acids: CATSRDANSNQPQHF. DNA of the CDR3: TGTGCCACCAGCAGAGACGCGAATAGCAATCAGCCCCAGCATTTT.

CDR3 residues: CASSYGQGLRSPLHF. The CDR3 DNA is TGTGCCAGCAGTTACGGGCAGGGGCTCCGTTCACCCCTCCACTTT. The chain couples TRBV6-5 to TRBJ1-6; weak D call: TRBD1 (6 bases). The CDR3 contains 15 residues. The germline V gene encodes CDR1 MNHEY and CDR2 SVGAGI. The ends were cut back, 2 bases at V and 9 bases at J, with 14 bases in the middle.